The entry below describes one T cell receptor beta chain. The antigen remains unidentified. Reverse transcription of all isolated RNA meant that expressed TCRB transcripts were sequenced. Generated by immunoSEQ multiplex PCR, the TCRdb table keeps only in-frame clones and is missing some. This table holds hundreds of thousands of clones, about a sixth found once. By way of CD45RO/CCR7/CD25/CD127/CD95/CD27, the CD4+ regulatory, stem cell-like memory, central memory and naive cells were sorted. The source of the sample is a study of beta chain features in type 1 diabetes. About the research overall: Approximately 100 million sorted cells were examined across all samples. General study points: Whatever favoring of shorter templates PCR might show would apply equally to patients and controls. Within patients, naive, central memory and Treg TCRB repertoires seemed more similar than within healthy donors.

The sequence derives from a man younger than 35 in good health. Sequenced input: naive CD4+ T cells from blood.

The CDR3 reads CASSAGTGGYEQYF. The CDR3 coding sequence is TGTGCCAGCAGCGCCGGGACAGGGGGCTACGAGCAGTACTTC. This sequence joins TRBV7-2 and TRBJ2-5, with TRBD1 matching over 11 bases. The closer fit of TRBJ2-7 to the DNA end suggests the J call may be wrong. The germline CDR1 and CDR2 sequences are SGHTA and FQGNSA. The CDR3 spans 14 residues.